A selection of T cell receptor beta chains follows, all from one sample in a study of blood T cells in healthy people across ages. Using its own MiXCR run on the 5' RACE reads, TCRdb lists one record per CDR3 protein. This sample has around 1,500,000 distinct CDR3 sequences, with 42% found just once. Sequencing was carried out using blood. The receptor source for this set is a woman aged 18-30 years in good health. Both conserved end residues are part of each CDR3. The order of the fields is V gene, D gene, J gene, clone size, CDR3 protein, CDR3 DNA. The D gene is left open where the match is weak. Some rows mark clone size as missing; the rest say once, few, many or name a class of expanded clone.

TRBV29-1	-	TRBJ1-2	-	CSVAEGNYGYTF	TGCAGCGTTGCCGAGGGTAACTATGGCTACACCTTC
TRBV7-2	TRBD2	TRBJ2-3	few	CASSALAGVGDTQYF	TGTGCCAGCAGCGCACTAGCGGGAGTAGGAGATACGCAGTATTTT
TRBV12-3/TRBV12-4	-	TRBJ2-6	-	CASRSQSLRANVLTF	TGTGCCAGCCGCTCTCAGTCCCTCAGGGCCAACGTCCTGACTTTC
TRBV5-1	-	TRBJ2-7	few	CASSYIGEHEQYF	TGCGCCAGCAGCTACATTGGGGAGCACGAGCAGTACTTC
TRBV9	-	TRBJ1-2	-	CASSVAGGTDFYGYTF	TGTGCCAGCAGCGTAGCTGGAGGTACCGACTTCTATGGCTACACCTTC
TRBV12-3/TRBV12-4	TRBD2	TRBJ2-1	many	CASTQGGNEQFF	TGTGCCAGCACCCAGGGAGGGAATGAGCAGTTCTTC
TRBV20-1	-	TRBJ2-7	few	CSASRLYEQYF	TGCAGTGCTAGCCGGCTCTACGAGCAGTACTTC
TRBV21-1	-	TRBJ1-6	few	CASSKGLQGVCSPLHF	TGTGCCAGCAGCAAAGGACTTCAGGGCGTCTGCTCACCCCTCCACTTT
TRBV28	TRBD2	TRBJ2-7	few	CASSFDRSGGSSYEQYF	TGTGCCAGCAGTTTCGATAGATCGGGAGGAAGCTCCTACGAGCAGTACTTC
TRBV6-6	-	TRBJ2-7	-	CASSYRAGPYEQYF	TGTGCCAGCAGTTACCGAGCGGGCCCCTACGAGCAGTACTTC
TRBV6-5	-	TRBJ1-2	-	CASSRKSYGYTF	TGTGCCAGCAGTCGCAAGAGCTATGGCTACACCTTC
TRBV12-3/TRBV12-4	-	TRBJ2-2	-	CASSTGLNGELFF	TGTGCCAGCAGTACAGGGTTGAACGGGGAGCTGTTTTTT
TRBV4-1	-	TRBJ1-5	few	CASSQAGQPSNQPQHF	TGCGCCAGCAGCCAAGCCGGGCAGCCTAGCAATCAGCCCCAGCATTTT
TRBV11-2	-	TRBJ2-7	few	CASSIGAPYEQYF	TGTGCCAGCAGCATTGGGGCCCCTTACGAGCAGTACTTC